These 20 T cell receptor beta chains share one sample of origin, sequenced in a study of blood T cell repertoires in COVID-19. The method was immunoSEQ multiplex PCR; TCRdb's version includes in-frame clones alone and lacks a portion of them. The table has over 200,000 clones, about 90% seen once. Source material: peripheral blood. The receptors here all came from a man in his forties or fifties with active or convalescent COVID-19.

V and J are TRBV3-1 (or the pseudogene TRBV3-2) and TRBJ2-7, with a tentative D call TRBD1 (6 bases). Germline V gives CDR1 LGHDT, CDR2 YNNKEL (reference sequence). The length of the CDR3 is 15 residues. V lost 1 base, J lost 7 bases, and 17 bases lay in between. The CDR3 reads CASSQGWDTPREQYF. The DNA of the CDR3 is TGTGCCAGCAGCCAAGGGTGGGACACACCTCGAGAGCAGTACTTC.

This rearrangement joins TRBV27 to TRBJ2-7; 7 bases align to TRBD1. The junction had 5 bases not matched to a gene; V was cut back by 5 bases and J by 1 base. The CDR3 covers 14 residues. Germline V gives CDR1 MNHEY, CDR2 SMNVEV (reference sequence). The CDR3 protein is CASSPRQGSYEQYF. The CDR3 nucleotides read TGTGCCAGCAGTCCCCGACAGGGTTCCTACGAGCAGTACTTC.

The chain combines TRBV10-3 with TRBJ2-3; tentatively, D is TRBD2 (6 bases). CDR1 is ENHRY and CDR2 is SYGVKD in the germline V gene. This CDR3 has 15 amino acids. Trimming left V 3 bases short and J 0 bases short, with 10 bases between. The CDR3 DNA reads as TGTGCCATCAGTGATCCCGGGACTAGCACAGATACGCAGTATTTT. Translation: CAISDPGTSTDTQYF.

The V gene is TRBV11-2, the J gene TRBJ1-2; D is uncertain. V was cut by 5 bases and J by 9 bases, with 19 bases left in between. The germline gives CDR1 SGHAT, CDR2 FQNNGV. The CDR3 covers 14 residues. The CDR3 DNA is TGTGCCAGCAGCCTCCCTCCCGAACGGGAACGCTACACCTTC. Encoded protein: CASSLPPERERYTF.

The chain has TRBV7-9 and TRBJ2-3, with D possibly TRBD2 on 6 matching bases. Trimming shortened V by 3 bases and J by 0 bases, and 7 bases separated the two germline ends. CDR1 and CDR2 (germline): SEHNR, FQNEAQ (reference sequence). This CDR3 has 14 amino acids. CDR3 nucleotide sequence: TGTGCCAGCAGCTTTCGGGGGAGCACAGATACGCAGTATTTT. This encodes CASSFRGSTDTQYF.

The V gene is TRBV6-5, the J gene TRBJ2-7; D perhaps matches TRBD2 (7 bases). This CDR3 has 13 amino acids. CDR1 and CDR2 (germline): MNHEY, SVGAGI. V lost 6 bases and J 2 bases, leaving 11 bases between the germline ends. This CDR3 is CASRKGGTYEQYF. The CDR3 coding sequence is TGTGCCAGCAGGAAGGGGGGGACCTACGAGCAGTACTTC.

This chain uses TRBV2 with TRBJ2-5; D is perhaps TRBD2 (5 bases). Per the germline V gene, CDR1 is SNHLY and CDR2 is FYNNEI. CDR3 length: 14 amino acids. Trimming left V 3 bases short and J 1 base short, with 9 bases between. This CDR3 reads CASSDEGVQETQYF. DNA for the CDR3: TGTGCCAGCAGTGACGAGGGAGTCCAAGAGACCCAGTACTTC.

The V and J genes are TRBV30 and TRBJ1-1; D unresolved. CDR3 size: 12 residues. Germline-derived CDR1 and CDR2 are GTSNPN and SVGIG (reference sequence). V shed 3 bases and J shed 1 base, with 6 bases lying between them. CDR3 amino acids: CAWSPSNTEAFF. The CDR3 nucleotides are TGTGCCTGGAGCCCATCGAACACTGAAGCTTTCTTT. The variable domain in full, with the rest retrieved from reference TRBV30 and TRBJ1-1, is SQTIHQWPATLVQPVGSPLSLECTVEGTSNPNLYWYRQAAGRGLQLLFYSVGIGQISSEVPQNLSASRPQDRQFILSSKKLLLSDSGFYLCAWSPSNTEAFFGQGTRLTVV.

About this clone itself: Other DNA sequences in the sample encode the same CDR3. The rearrangement uses TRBV9 and TRBJ2-3; D is uncertain. V was shortened by 2 bases and J by 0 bases, with 7 bases between the two germline ends. Germline CDR1 is SGDLS and CDR2 is YYNGEE. The CDR3 has 14 residues. The CDR3 loop is CASSVSGSTDTQYF. CDR3 bases: TGTGCCAGCAGCGTCTCCGGGAGCACAGATACGCAGTATTTT.

The rearrangement uses TRBV7-6 and TRBJ2-1, with TRBD1 matching 8 bases. The length of the CDR3 is 15 residues. With V trimmed by 1 base and J by 2 bases, 1 base remained unmatched. Germline values: CDR1 SGHVS, CDR2 FNYEAQ. The CDR3 DNA reads as TGTGCCAGCAGCTTAGAGGGACAGGCCTACAATGAGCAGTTCTTC. This translates into CASSLEGQAYNEQFF.

The rearrangement joins TRBV27 to TRBJ1-4; no definite D call. From germline, CDR1 is MNHEY and CDR2 SMNVEV (reference sequence). The V end was cut by 2 bases, the J end by 4 bases, with 5 bases between. CDR3 length: 13 residues. CDR3 loop: CASSLEVNEKLFF. CDR3 in DNA: TGTGCCAGCAGTTTAGAGGTTAATGAAAAACTGTTTTTT.

The J gene is TRBJ1-3, the V gene TRBV28; tentative D call: TRBD1 (6 bases). The CDR3 is 15 residues long. Germline CDR1 reads MDHEN; CDR2 reads SYDVKM. Trimming left V 2 bases short and J 0 bases short, with 8 bases between. The CDR3 sequence is CASSLGQYSGNTIYF. CDR3 sequence (DNA): TGTGCCAGCAGTTTAGGACAGTACTCTGGAAACACCATATATTTT.

The chain joins TRBV29-1 to TRBJ1-1; no definite D call. The V end was cut by 6 bases, the J end by 6 bases, with 11 bases between. The length of the CDR3 is 11 residues. The germline V gene has CDR1 SQVTM and CDR2 ANQGSEA. The CDR3 DNA is TGCAGCGTCACCCCAGTCTCTGAAGCTTTCTTT. Protein product: CSVTPVSEAFF.

The chain carries TRBV15 and TRBJ2-2; no definite D call. Per germline, CDR1 LNHNV and CDR2 YYDKDF (reference sequence). With 4 bases removed from V and 7 bases from J, the gap between germline ends came to 10 bases. There are 13 residues in the CDR3. In DNA form, the CDR3 reads TGTGCCACCAGCATTCAGGATTTCGGGGAGCTGTTTTTT. Protein sequence: CATSIQDFGELFF.

This chain links TRBV19 with TRBJ1-3, with 7 bases fitting TRBD1. CDR3 length: 13 amino acids. J gave up 2 bases and V 9 bases, and 4 bases lay outside the gene matches. Germline assignment: CDR1 LNHDA and CDR2 SQIVND (reference sequence). The CDR3 DNA is TGTGCCAGCAATCAGGGGGCTGGAAACACCATATATTTT. It translates to CASNQGAGNTIYF.

This chain uses TRBV30 with TRBJ1-2; D remains ambiguous. V was pared by 4 bases and J by 0 bases, with 12 bases between. Per germline, CDR1 GTSNPN and CDR2 SVGIG (reference sequence). This CDR3 spans 14 amino acids. The CDR3 is CAWKSTVANYGYTF. CDR3 DNA: TGTGCCTGGAAAAGTACTGTAGCTAACTATGGCTACACCTTC.

The CDR3 nucleotides are TGTGCCAGCAGCTTAGAAGACAGGCGGGGGACCGGGGAGCTGTTTTTT. It is translated as CASSLEDRRGTGELFF. The chain uses TRBV13 and TRBJ2-2; D is perhaps TRBD2 (7 bases). V gave up 1 base and J gave up 5 bases, with 14 bases separating them. Germline V gene data show CDR1 as PRHDT and CDR2 as FYEKMQ (reference sequence). The CDR3 totals 16 residues.

The chain carries TRBV7-3 and TRBJ2-5; 7 bases line up with TRBD2. Germline V gene sequence: CDR1 SGHTA, CDR2 FQGTGA. The CDR3 extends over 14 amino acids. Trimming at V came to 0 bases and at J to 5 bases, leaving 3 bases not matched to a gene. The CDR3 bases are TGTGCCAGCAGCTTAACGGGGGGGTTCGAGACCCAGTACTTC. It encodes CASSLTGGFETQYF. Full variable domain (outside the CDR3, taken from reference TRBV7-3 and TRBJ2-5): GAGVSQTPSNKVTEKGKYVELRCDPISGHTALYWYRQSLGQGPEFLIYFQGTGAADDSGLPNDRFFAVRPEGSVSTLKIQRTERGDSAVYLCASSLTGGFETQYFGPGTRLLVL.

The J gene is TRBJ1-1, the V gene TRBV9, with D tentatively TRBD1 (6 bases). The ends were cut back, 3 bases at V and 4 bases at J, with 13 bases in the middle. From germline, CDR1 is SGDLS and CDR2 YYNGEE. There are 14 residues in the CDR3. CDR3 amino acids: CASSADRLGTEAFF. As DNA, the CDR3 is TGTGCCAGCAGCGCAGACAGGTTGGGCACTGAAGCTTTCTTT.

This chain connects TRBV5-1 to TRBJ1-6; the match to TRBD1 covers 9 bases. The length of the CDR3 is 15 residues. V was pared by 4 bases and J by 5 bases, with 4 bases of the junction left unmatched. Germline V CDR1 and CDR2: SGHRS, YFSETQ. CDR3 in DNA: TGCGCCAGCAGCACCTGGACAGGGGATAATTCACCCCTCCACTTT. It yields the protein CASSTWTGDNSPLHF.